These 5 T cell receptor beta chains originate from one sample sequenced in a study of T cell changes during pregnancy in multiple sclerosis. The assay was immunoSEQ multiplex PCR, and TCRdb's table has in-frame clones only and misses some. The sample contains more than 40,000 clones, approximately 91% of which appear only once. This sample comprised CD8+ T cells from peripheral blood mononuclear cells, obtained in the third trimester of pregnancy. The receptors derive from a female donor with multiple sclerosis, enrolled in a pregnancy study.

The genes are TRBV7-3 and TRBJ2-1; 7 positions match TRBD2. The CDR3 totals 15 residues. The germline V gene encodes CDR1 SGHTA and CDR2 FQGTGA. V was pared by 2 bases and J by 8 bases, with 9 bases of the junction left unmatched. The CDR3 is CASSLDGGRRDEQFF. Written as DNA, the CDR3 is TGTGCCAGCAGCTTAGATGGCGGGAGAAGAGATGAGCAGTTCTTC.

The chain combines TRBV27 with TRBJ2-5; a weak D match, TRBD1 (5 bases). CDR1 and CDR2 (germline): MNHEY, SMNVEV (reference sequence). The V gene lost 5 bases and the J gene lost 4 bases, with 11 bases spanning the gap. The length of the CDR3 is 13 residues. The CDR3 region is CASSIQGSETQYF. The CDR3 bases are TGTGCCAGCAGTATCCAGGGCTCAGAGACCCAGTACTTC.

This clone has just a few counts. The rearrangement uses TRBV9 and TRBJ1-1; D uncertain. The CDR3 loop spans 13 amino acids. Trimming pared 0 bases from V and 5 bases from J, leaving 8 bases between. The germline V gene encodes CDR1 SGDLS and CDR2 YYNGEE. The CDR3 DNA reads TGTGCCAGCAGCGTAGGTGGGGAGACTGAAGCTTTCTTT. Its protein is CASSVGGETEAFF.

Only a few counts were recorded for this clone. The J gene is TRBJ2-3, the V gene TRBV27; D is possibly TRBD1 (6 bases). CDR3 length: 15 amino acids. Looked up from germline, CDR1 is MNHEY and CDR2 is SMNVEV (reference sequence). V was pared by 10 bases and J by 2 bases, with 19 bases between. The CDR3 here is CATRQGHDVTDTQYF. In DNA, the CDR3 is TGTGCCACTCGGCAGGGACACGATGTCACAGATACGCAGTATTTT.

J is TRBJ2-5 and V is TRBV6-5; D gene unclear. V shed 7 bases and J shed 5 bases, with 8 bases lying between them. This CDR3 contains 11 residues. Looked up from germline, CDR1 is MNHEY and CDR2 is SVGAGI. DNA for the CDR3: TGTGCCAGCACAAACGGGGAGACCCAGTACTTC. Protein sequence: CASTNGETQYF.